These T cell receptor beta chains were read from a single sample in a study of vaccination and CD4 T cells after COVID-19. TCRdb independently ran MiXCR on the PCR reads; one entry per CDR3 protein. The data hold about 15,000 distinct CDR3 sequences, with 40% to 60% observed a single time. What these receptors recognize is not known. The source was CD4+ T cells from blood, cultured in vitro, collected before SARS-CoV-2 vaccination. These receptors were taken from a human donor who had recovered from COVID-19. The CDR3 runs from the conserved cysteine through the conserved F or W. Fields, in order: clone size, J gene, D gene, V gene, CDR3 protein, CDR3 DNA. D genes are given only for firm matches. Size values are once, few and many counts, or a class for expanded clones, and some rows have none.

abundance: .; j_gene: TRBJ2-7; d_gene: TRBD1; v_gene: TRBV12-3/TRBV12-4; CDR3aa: CASSKDRGAYEQYF; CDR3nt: TGTGCCAGCAGCAAGGACAGGGGAGCCTACGAGCAGTACTTC
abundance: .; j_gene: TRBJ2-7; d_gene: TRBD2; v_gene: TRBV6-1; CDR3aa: CASRASGRTYEQYF; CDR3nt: TGTGCCAGCAGAGCTAGCGGGAGAACCTACGAGCAGTACTTC
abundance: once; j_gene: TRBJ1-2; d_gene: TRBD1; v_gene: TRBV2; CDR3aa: CASSDRENGYTF; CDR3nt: TGTGCCAGCAGCGACAGGGAGAATGGCTACACCTTC
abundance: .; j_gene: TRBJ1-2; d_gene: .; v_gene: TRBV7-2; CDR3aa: CASITPGGGNYGYTF; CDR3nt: TGTGCCAGCATCACACCCGGGGGGGGTAACTATGGCTACACCTTC
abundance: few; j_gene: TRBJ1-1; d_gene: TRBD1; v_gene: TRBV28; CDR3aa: CASSIGTGNTEAFF; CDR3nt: TGTGCCAGCAGTATAGGGACAGGGAACACTGAAGCTTTCTTT
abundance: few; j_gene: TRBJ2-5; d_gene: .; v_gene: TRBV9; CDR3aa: CASSVVGGGGETQYF; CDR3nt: TGTGCCAGCAGCGTAGTAGGGGGGGGCGGAGAGACCCAGTACTTC
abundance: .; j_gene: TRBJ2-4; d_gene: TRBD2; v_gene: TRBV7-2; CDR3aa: CASSLLAGGVAVKNIQYF; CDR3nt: TGTGCCAGCAGCTTACTAGCGGGAGGAGTCGCTGTCAAAAACATTCAGTACTTC
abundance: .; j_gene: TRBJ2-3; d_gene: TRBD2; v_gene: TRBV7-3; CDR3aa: CASSLGTSGSTDTQYF; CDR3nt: TGTGCCAGCAGCTTAGGGACTAGCGGAAGCACAGATACGCAGTATTTT
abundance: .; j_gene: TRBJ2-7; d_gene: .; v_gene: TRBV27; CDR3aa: CASSPWTGRSYEQYF; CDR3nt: TGTGCCAGCAGCCCGTGGACTGGGAGGTCCTACGAGCAGTACTTC
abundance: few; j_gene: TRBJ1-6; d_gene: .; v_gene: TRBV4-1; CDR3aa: CASSQVGDPYNSPLHF; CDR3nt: TGCGCCAGCAGCCAAGTGGGGGATCCCTATAATTCACCCCTCCACTTT
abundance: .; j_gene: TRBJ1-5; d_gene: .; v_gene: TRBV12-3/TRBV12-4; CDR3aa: CASSSERPTPVGQPQHF; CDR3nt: TGTGCCAGCAGTTCCGAACGACCGACGCCTGTTGGACAGCCCCAGCATTTT
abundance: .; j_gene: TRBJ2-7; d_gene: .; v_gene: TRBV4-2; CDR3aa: CASSPNRDTHEQYF; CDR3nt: TGTGCCAGCAGCCCAAACCGGGACACCCACGAGCAGTACTTC
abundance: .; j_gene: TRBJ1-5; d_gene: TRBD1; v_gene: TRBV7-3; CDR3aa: CASSFRDRGFSGNQPQHF; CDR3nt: TGTGCCAGCAGCTTTCGAGACAGGGGGTTTAGTGGCAATCAGCCCCAGCATTTT
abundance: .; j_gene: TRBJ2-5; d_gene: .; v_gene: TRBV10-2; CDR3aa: CASSERRDGQETQYF; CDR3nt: TGCGCCAGCAGTGAACGCAGGGACGGACAAGAGACCCAGTACTTC
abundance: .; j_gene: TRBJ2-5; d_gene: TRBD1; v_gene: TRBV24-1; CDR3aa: CATSDQQGPRETQYF; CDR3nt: TGTGCCACCAGTGATCAACAGGGGCCCCGAGAGACCCAGTACTTC
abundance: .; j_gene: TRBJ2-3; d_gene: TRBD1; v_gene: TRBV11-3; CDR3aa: CASSPGQGGTDTQYF; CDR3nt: TGTGCCAGCAGCCCCGGACAGGGAGGCACAGATACGCAGTATTTT
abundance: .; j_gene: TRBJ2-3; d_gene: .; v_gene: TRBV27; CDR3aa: CASSPSGTDTQYF; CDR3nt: TGTGCCAGCAGTCCCTCTGGCACAGATACGCAGTATTTT
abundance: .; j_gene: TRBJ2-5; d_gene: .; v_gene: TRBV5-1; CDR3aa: CASSFPEETQYF; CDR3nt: TGCGCCAGCAGCTTTCCTGAAGAGACCCAGTACTTC
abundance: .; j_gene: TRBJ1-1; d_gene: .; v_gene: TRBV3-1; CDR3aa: CASSQTGRPTEAFF; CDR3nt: TGTGCCAGCAGCCAAACGGGGCGGCCCACTGAAGCTTTCTTT
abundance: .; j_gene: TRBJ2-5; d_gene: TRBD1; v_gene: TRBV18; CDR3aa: CASSQGQGGETQYF; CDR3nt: TGTGCCAGCTCTCAAGGACAGGGTGGAGAGACCCAGTACTTC
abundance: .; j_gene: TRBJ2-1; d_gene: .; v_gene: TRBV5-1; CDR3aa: CASSLLVEGGPKWEQFF; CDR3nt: TGCGCCAGCAGCTTGTTGGTTGAGGGTGGGCCGAAGTGGGAGCAGTTCTTC
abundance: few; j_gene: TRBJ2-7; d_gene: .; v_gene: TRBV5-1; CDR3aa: CASSSVGVAYEQYF; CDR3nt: TGCGCCAGCAGCTCTGTTGGGGTAGCCTACGAGCAGTACTTC
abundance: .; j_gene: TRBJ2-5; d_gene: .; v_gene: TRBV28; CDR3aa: CASSLWTNQETQYF; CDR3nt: TGTGCCAGCAGTTTATGGACAAACCAAGAGACCCAGTACTTC
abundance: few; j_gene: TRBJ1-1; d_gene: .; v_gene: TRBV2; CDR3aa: CASRMQGAEAFF; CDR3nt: TGTGCCAGCAGAATGCAGGGCGCTGAAGCTTTCTTT
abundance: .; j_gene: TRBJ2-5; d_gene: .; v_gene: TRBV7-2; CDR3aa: CASSLTLAQQETQYF; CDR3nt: TGTGCCAGCAGCCTGACGCTAGCACAGCAAGAGACCCAGTACTTC
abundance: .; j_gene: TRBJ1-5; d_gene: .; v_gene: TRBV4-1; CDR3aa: CASSSSWGKGYNQPQHF; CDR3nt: TGCGCCAGCAGTTCAAGTTGGGGGAAAGGATATAATCAGCCCCAGCATTTT
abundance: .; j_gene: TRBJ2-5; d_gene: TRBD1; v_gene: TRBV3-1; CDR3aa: CASSPRDRDETQYF; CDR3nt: TGTGCCAGCAGCCCCCGGGACAGGGACGAGACCCAGTACTTC
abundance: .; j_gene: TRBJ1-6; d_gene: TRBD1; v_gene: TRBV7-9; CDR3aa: CASSQDRGHGNSPLHF; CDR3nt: TGTGCCAGCAGCCAGGACAGGGGGCACGGTAATTCACCCCTCCACTTT
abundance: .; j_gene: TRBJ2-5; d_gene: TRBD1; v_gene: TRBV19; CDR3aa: CATRQGRETQYF; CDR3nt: TGTGCCACTCGACAGGGGCGGGAGACCCAGTACTTC
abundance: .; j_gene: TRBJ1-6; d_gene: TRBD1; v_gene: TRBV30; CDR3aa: CAWSVRVGTGDSPLHF; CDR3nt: TGTGCCTGGAGTGTAAGGGTGGGGACAGGAGATTCACCCCTCCACTTT
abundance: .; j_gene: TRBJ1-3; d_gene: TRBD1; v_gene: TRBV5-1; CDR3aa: CASSLGQGADTIYF; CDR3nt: TGCGCCAGCAGCCTGGGACAGGGGGCGGACACCATATATTTT
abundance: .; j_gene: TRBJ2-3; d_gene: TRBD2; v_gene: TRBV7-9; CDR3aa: CASSPGGGEDTQYF; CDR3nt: TGTGCCAGCAGCCCAGGCGGGGGAGAAGATACGCAGTATTTT
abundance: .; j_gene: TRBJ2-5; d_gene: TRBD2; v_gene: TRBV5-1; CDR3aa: CASSLTRLAGIQETQYF; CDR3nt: TGCGCCAGCAGCTTGACCCGACTAGCGGGGATACAAGAGACCCAGTACTTC
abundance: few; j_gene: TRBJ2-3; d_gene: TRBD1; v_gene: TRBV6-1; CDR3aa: CASSEVQGADTQYF; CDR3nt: TGTGCCAGCAGTGAAGTGCAGGGGGCAGATACGCAGTATTTT
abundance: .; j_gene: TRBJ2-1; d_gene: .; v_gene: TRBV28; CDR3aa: CASRNWGTNEQFF; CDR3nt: TGTGCCAGCAGAAACTGGGGTACAAATGAGCAGTTCTTC
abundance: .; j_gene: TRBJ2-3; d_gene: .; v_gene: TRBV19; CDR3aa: CASKVQGGVGTDTQYF; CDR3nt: TGTGCCAGTAAGGTACAAGGGGGAGTTGGAACAGATACGCAGTATTTT
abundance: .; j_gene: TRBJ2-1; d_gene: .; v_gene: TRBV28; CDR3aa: CASIGYNYNEQFF; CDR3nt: TGTGCCAGCATAGGCTATAACTACAATGAGCAGTTCTTC
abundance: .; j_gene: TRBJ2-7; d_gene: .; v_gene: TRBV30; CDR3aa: CAWTGLNYEQYF; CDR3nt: TGTGCCTGGACGGGACTGAACTACGAGCAGTACTTC
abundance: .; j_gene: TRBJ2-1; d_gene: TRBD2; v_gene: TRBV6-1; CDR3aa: CATRRGGSRDEQFF; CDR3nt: TGTGCCACCCGGCGGGGCGGGAGTAGGGATGAGCAGTTCTTC
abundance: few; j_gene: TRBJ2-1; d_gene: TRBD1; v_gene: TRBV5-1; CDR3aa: CASSRGQGIYNEQFF; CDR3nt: TGCGCCAGCAGCCGGGGACAGGGTATCTACAATGAGCAGTTCTTC
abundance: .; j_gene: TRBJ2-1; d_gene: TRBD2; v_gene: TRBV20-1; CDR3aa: CSASPPLAAKGEQFF; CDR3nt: TGCAGTGCTTCCCCCCCACTAGCGGCAAAGGGGGAGCAGTTCTTC
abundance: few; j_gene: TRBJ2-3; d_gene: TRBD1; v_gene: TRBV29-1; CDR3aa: CSVLQGASTDTQYF; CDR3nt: TGCAGTGTCTTGCAGGGGGCTAGCACAGATACGCAGTATTTT
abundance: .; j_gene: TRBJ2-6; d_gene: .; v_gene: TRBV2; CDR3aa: CAGNPGQYSGANVLTF; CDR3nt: TGTGCCGGAAATCCGGGACAATACTCTGGGGCCAACGTCCTGACTTTC
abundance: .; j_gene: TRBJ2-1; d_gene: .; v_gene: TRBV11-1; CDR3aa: CASSLGLDRGQFF; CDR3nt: TGTGCCAGCAGCTTAGGTCTGGACCGGGGGCAGTTCTTC
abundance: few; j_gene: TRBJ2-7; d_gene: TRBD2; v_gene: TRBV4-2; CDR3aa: CASSQDTSAYEQYF; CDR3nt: TGTGCCAGCAGCCAAGATACTAGCGCCTACGAGCAGTACTTC
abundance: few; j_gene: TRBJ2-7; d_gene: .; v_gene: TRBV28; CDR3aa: CASSLSVLPYEQYF; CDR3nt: TGTGCCAGCAGTTTATCAGTATTACCCTACGAGCAGTACTTC
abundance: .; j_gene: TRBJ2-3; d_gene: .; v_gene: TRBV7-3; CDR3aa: CASSLTGGADTQYF; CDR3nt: TGTGCCAGCAGCTTAACGGGCGGGGCAGATACGCAGTATTTT
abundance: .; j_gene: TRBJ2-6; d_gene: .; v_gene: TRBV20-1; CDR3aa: CSAITQGSGANVLTF; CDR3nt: TGCAGTGCTATAACCCAGGGGTCGGGGGCCAACGTCCTGACTTTC
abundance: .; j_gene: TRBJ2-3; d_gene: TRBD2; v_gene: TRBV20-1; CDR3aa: CSARAPQREAPDTQYF; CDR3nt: TGCAGTGCTAGAGCCCCCCAGCGGGAGGCGCCAGATACGCAGTATTTT
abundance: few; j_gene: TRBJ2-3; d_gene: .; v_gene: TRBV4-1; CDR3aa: CASSQGHAPGDTQYF; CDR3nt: TGCGCCAGCAGCCAAGGGCACGCCCCGGGAGATACGCAGTATTTT
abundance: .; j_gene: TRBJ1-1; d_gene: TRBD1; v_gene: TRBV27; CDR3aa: CAGRQGRDTEAFF; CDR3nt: TGTGCCGGTCGACAGGGGCGGGACACTGAAGCTTTCTTT
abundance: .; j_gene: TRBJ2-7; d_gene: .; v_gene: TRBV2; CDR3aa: CATNRPLEDEQYF; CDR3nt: TGTGCCACCAACCGGCCCCTGGAAGACGAGCAGTACTTC
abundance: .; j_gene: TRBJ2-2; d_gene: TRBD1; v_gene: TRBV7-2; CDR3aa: CASSTLRQGADTGELFF; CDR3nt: TGTGCCAGCAGCACCCTGAGACAGGGGGCGGACACCGGGGAGCTGTTTTTT
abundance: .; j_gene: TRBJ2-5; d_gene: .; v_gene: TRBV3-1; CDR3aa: CASSGGTQYF; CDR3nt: TGTGCCAGCAGCGGGGGAACCCAGTACTTC
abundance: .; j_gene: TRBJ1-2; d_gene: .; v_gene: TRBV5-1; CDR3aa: CASSLGPTDDVNYGYTF; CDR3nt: TGCGCCAGCAGCTTGGGCCCCACCGACGACGTTAACTATGGCTACACCTTC
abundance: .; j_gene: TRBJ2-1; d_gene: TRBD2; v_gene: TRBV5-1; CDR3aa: CASSNSGSSDEQFF; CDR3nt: TGCGCCAGCAGCAATAGCGGGAGTAGCGATGAGCAGTTCTTC
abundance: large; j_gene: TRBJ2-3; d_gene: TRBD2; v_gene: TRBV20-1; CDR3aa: CSAGGGAPPDTQYF; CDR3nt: TGCAGTGCTGGGGGGGGAGCCCCCCCAGATACGCAGTATTTT